This record looks at one T cell receptor (beta chain) sequence and its context. The antigen is unknown. A single record per CDR3 protein comes from TCRdb applying MiXCR to the RT-PCR reads. This sample has hundreds of thousands of distinct CDR3 sequences; about 8% occur once, and the top ten carry roughly 13%. Trimming left V 0 bases short and J 4 bases short, with 11 bases between. CDR3 length: 15 amino acids. Germline V gene sequence: CDR1 SGHRS, CDR2 YFSETQ. The sample originates from a study of response to subunit inactivated influenza vaccine. Study-level results: Authors suggested few new T cells are recruited by each seasonal influenza vaccination.

The TCR was taken from a man between 50 and 75 years old who received an inactivated influenza vaccine. Material: PBMCs from blood, obtained around 25 months after vaccination. The chain employs TRBV5-1 and TRBJ2-1, with TRBD1 as a possible D gene (5 bases). CDR3 nucleotides: TGCGCCAGCAGCTTGGAAGGGGCCCTATACAATGAGCAGTTCTTC. As protein: CASSLEGALYNEQFF.